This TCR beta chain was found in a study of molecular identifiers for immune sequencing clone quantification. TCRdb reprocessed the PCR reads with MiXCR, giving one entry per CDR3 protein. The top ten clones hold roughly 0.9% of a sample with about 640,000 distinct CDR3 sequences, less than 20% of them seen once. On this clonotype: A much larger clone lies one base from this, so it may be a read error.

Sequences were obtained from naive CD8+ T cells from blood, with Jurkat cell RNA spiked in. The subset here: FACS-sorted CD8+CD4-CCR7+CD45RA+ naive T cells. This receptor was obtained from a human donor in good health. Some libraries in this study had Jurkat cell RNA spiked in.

The CDR3 bases are TGTGCCAGCACAGAGAACAAGAATCCCTACACAGGTACGCAGTATTTT. Translated: CASTENKNPYTGTQYF. The gene calls are TRBV6-1 and TRBJ2-3; D is possibly TRBD1 (5 bases). Germline CDR1 and CDR2: MNHNS and SASEGT. This CDR3 is built from 16 residues.